One and the same sample provided the 22 T cell receptor beta chains below, sequenced in a study of shared clonotypes between healthy human individuals. Using immunoSEQ multiplex PCR, the repertoire was profiled, and TCRdb retains in-frame clones only, with some absent. The sample lists some 2,000,000 clones; approximately 96% were seen once. Material: naive CD4+ T cells sorted from blood. Subset in this sample: CD45RA+ positively selected. All receptors come from a man between 18 and 29 years old in good health.

This clone came up a few times. The chain couples TRBV2 to TRBJ1-6; possible D gene TRBD1, 6 bases. Trimming left V 10 bases short and J 7 bases short, with 17 bases between. The germline V gene encodes CDR1 SNHLY and CDR2 FYNNEI. This CDR3 has 14 amino acids. The CDR3 DNA follows: TGTGCCACCAAATATACAGGGCAAAATTCACCCCTCCACTTT. Translation gives CATKYTGQNSPLHF. The full variable domain, its missing parts supplied by reference TRBV2 and TRBJ1-6, is EPEVTQTPSHQVTQMGQEVILRCVPISNHLYFYWYRQILGQKVEFLVSFYNNEISEKSEIFDDQFSVERPDGSNFTLKIRSTKLEDSAMYFCATKYTGQNSPLHFGNGTRLTVT.

This clone was detected once. In DNA form, the CDR3 reads TGTGCCAGCAGTTTGCCCACAGGGGACGTCACCTTC. This translates into CASSLPTGDVTF. The J gene is TRBJ1-2, the V gene TRBV28, with 7 bases identical to TRBD1. CDR1 and CDR2 (germline): MDHEN, SYDVKM. The CDR3 covers 12 residues. The V and J ends lost 3 bases and 13 bases, in that order; junction bases with no gene match: 8.

The chain employs TRBV6-1 and TRBJ2-7; D unclear. The V gene's germline CDR1 is MNHNS and CDR2 SASEGT. The V and J ends lost 7 bases and 4 bases respectively, with 8 bases between them. The CDR3 sequence is 11 residues long. In DNA, the CDR3 is TGTGCCAGCATCGACAATTACGAGCAGTACTTC. It is translated as CASIDNYEQYF.

The rearrangement links TRBV4-3 to TRBJ2-3; TRBD2 matches 9 bases. Per germline, CDR1 LGHNA and CDR2 YSLEER. The trim removed 4 bases at V and 1 base at J, leaving 6 bases unmatched. This CDR3 is 16 amino acids long. CDR3 protein: CASSRAASGGTDTQYF. The DNA for the CDR3 is TGCGCCAGCAGCCGAGCCGCTAGCGGGGGCACAGATACGCAGTATTTT.

V and J are TRBV30 and TRBJ2-5, with 9 bases aligning to TRBD1. Germline trimming cut 4 bases from V and 2 bases from J; bases unmatched to any gene: 5. Looked up from germline, CDR1 is GTSNPN and CDR2 is SVGIG (reference sequence). This CDR3 has 14 amino acids. The CDR3 DNA reads as TGTGCCTGGAACAGGGACAGGGCTCAAGAGACCCAGTACTTC. Translation: CAWNRDRAQETQYF.

This clone was picked up one time. V usage is TRBV25-1 and J usage is TRBJ2-5; D gene uncertain. V shed 7 bases and J shed 5 bases, with 17 bases lying between them. The CDR3 length is 14 residues. The V gene's germline CDR1 is MGHDK and CDR2 SYGVNS. For the CDR3, the DNA is TGTGCCAGCAAGGACCCGGCGACCTTGGAGACCCAGTACTTC. This sequence encodes CASKDPATLETQYF.

The chain joins TRBV7-9 to TRBJ2-3; D ambiguous. Germline V lookup: CDR1 SEHNR, CDR2 FQNEAQ (reference sequence). V dropped 4 bases and J dropped 0 bases, with 11 bases sitting between them. This CDR3 spans 15 amino acids. Here the CDR3 DNA reads TGTGCCAGCAGCTCCATAGGGCTAAGCACAGATACGCAGTATTTT. Encoded protein: CASSSIGLSTDTQYF. Full variable domain (missing parts from reference TRBV7-9 and TRBJ2-3): DTGVSQNPRHKITKRGQNVTFRCDPISEHNRLYWYRQTLGQGPEFLTYFQNEAQLEKSRLLSDRFSAERPKGSFSTLEIQRTEQGDSAMYLCASSSIGLSTDTQYFGPGTRLTVL.

About this clone itself: This CDR3 is also generated by other DNA sequences in the sample. The J gene is TRBJ2-2, the V gene TRBV7-2; the D is unclear. CDR3 length: 13 amino acids. The germline CDR1 and CDR2 sequences are SGHTA and FQGNSA. V was cut by 4 bases and J by 1 base, with 4 bases left in between. The CDR3 reads CASSSRNTGELFF. The CDR3 DNA follows: TGTGCCAGCAGCTCCAGGAACACCGGGGAGCTGTTTTTT. The full variable domain, its missing parts supplied by reference TRBV7-2 and TRBJ2-2, is GAGVSQSPSNKVTEKGKDVELRCDPISGHTALYWYRQSLGQGLEFLIYFQGNSAPDKSGLPSDRFSAERTGGSVSTLTIQRTQQEDSAVYLCASSSRNTGELFFGEGSRLTVL.

The chain is built from TRBV6-1 and TRBJ1-1, with no clear D. V lost 6 bases and J 1 base, leaving 12 bases between the germline ends. Germline-derived CDR1 and CDR2 are MNHNS and SASEGT. The CDR3 extends over 14 amino acids. For the CDR3, the DNA is TGTGCCAGCAGGCAACACCGGGGGAACACTGAAGCTTTCTTT. It codes for CASRQHRGNTEAFF.

The V and J genes are TRBV4-1 and TRBJ1-2; D call uncertain. This CDR3 has 15 amino acids. From germline, CDR1 is MGHRA and CDR2 YSYEKL. The V gene lost 0 bases and the J gene lost 4 bases, with 12 bases spanning the gap. The CDR3 nucleotides are TGCGCCAGCAGCCAAGATCTATCGATCGTCTATGGCTACACCTTC. Translating it yields CASSQDLSIVYGYTF.

This rearrangement joins TRBV2 to TRBJ1-2, with 9 positions matching TRBD1. The CDR3 is made up of 12 amino acids. In germline, CDR1 is SNHLY, CDR2 FYNNEI. Trimming removed 8 bases from V and 4 bases from J; junction bases left unmatched: 2. The CDR3, as DNA: TGTGCCAGCGAGACAGGGGGCTATGGCTACACCTTC. This translates into CASETGGYGYTF.

The chain recombines TRBV18 with TRBJ2-1; unclear D gene. The germline V gene encodes CDR1 KGHSH and CDR2 LQKENI. Trimming left V 0 bases short and J 7 bases short, with 7 bases between. CDR3 length: 13 amino acids. CDR3 in amino acids: CASSPPALNEQFF. DNA of the CDR3: TGTGCCAGCTCACCACCTGCCCTAAATGAGCAGTTCTTC.

The chain combines TRBV10-3 with TRBJ2-1, with 8 bases aligning to TRBD1. This CDR3 has 12 amino acids. Trimming at V came to 8 bases and at J to 5 bases, leaving 2 bases not matched to a gene. Per the germline V gene, CDR1 is ENHRY and CDR2 is SYGVKD. CDR3 sequence: CAIDRGNNEQFF. The DNA for the CDR3 is TGTGCCATCGACAGGGGAAACAATGAGCAGTTCTTC.

The gene calls are TRBV29-1 and TRBJ2-3; D is ambiguous. CDR1 and CDR2 from the germline V gene are SQVTM and ANQGSEA. This CDR3 spans 15 amino acids. Trimming stripped 7 bases from V and 5 bases from J, with 22 bases between. The CDR3 spells CSADPGPPKGDTQYF. As DNA, the CDR3 is TGCAGCGCCGATCCGGGTCCCCCGAAGGGAGATACGCAGTATTTT.

This clone was counted once. Additional DNA sequences in this sample encode the identical CDR3. This chain links TRBV2 with TRBJ1-5; D perhaps matches TRBD1 (5 bases). The ends were cut back, 2 bases at V and 4 bases at J, with 12 bases in the middle. The CDR3 runs 15 residues. Germline V lookup: CDR1 SNHLY, CDR2 FYNNEI. CDR3 sequence reads: CASSESGGVNQPQHF. CDR3 DNA: TGTGCCAGCAGTGAAAGCGGAGGGGTTAATCAGCCCCAGCATTTT.

V usage is TRBV28 and J usage is TRBJ1-1; D may be TRBD1 (5 bases). The CDR3 covers 15 residues. In germline, CDR1 is MDHEN, CDR2 SYDVKM. V was shortened by 7 bases and J by 0 bases, with 15 bases between the two germline ends. CDR3: CASNAGGVMNTEAFF. CDR3 in DNA: TGTGCCAGCAACGCAGGAGGGGTAATGAACACTGAAGCTTTCTTT. Complete variable domain (other parts from reference TRBV28 and TRBJ1-1): DVKVTQSSRYLVKRTGEKVFLECVQDMDHENMFWYRQDPGLGLRLIYFSYDVKMKEKGDIPEGYSVSREKKERFSLILESASTNQTSMYLCASNAGGVMNTEAFFGQGTRLTVV.

This clone was found once. The chain has TRBV6-5 and TRBJ1-1, with TRBD1 as a possible D gene (5 bases). CDR3 length equals 11 residues. Germline loops: CDR1 MNHEY, CDR2 SVGAGI. V was trimmed by 3 bases and J by 11 bases, leaving 10 bases between them. The CDR3 is CASSYKGSAFF. CDR3 in DNA: TGTGCCAGCAGTTATAAGGGGAGCGCTTTCTTT.

The chain recombines TRBV18 with TRBJ2-5; D is unresolved. The length of the CDR3 is 15 residues. With 3 bases removed from V and 5 bases from J, the gap between germline ends came to 16 bases. Germline loops: CDR1 KGHSH, CDR2 LQKENI. This CDR3 is CASSPLPDGSETQYF. DNA for the CDR3: TGTGCCAGCTCACCCTTGCCAGACGGCAGTGAGACCCAGTACTTC.

Here the CDR3 DNA reads TGTGCCAGCAGCCCTGGGGCGGAGACCCAGTACTTC. This translates into CASSPGAETQYF. This chain connects TRBV6-6 to TRBJ2-5, with D maybe TRBD1 (5 bases). The CDR3 has 12 residues. The V gene's germline CDR1 is MNHNY and CDR2 SVGAGI (reference sequence). Trimming took 6 bases from V and 5 from J, leaving 10 bases between them.

This clone has a single count. This chain links TRBV10-3 with TRBJ2-3, with 10 nucleotides matching TRBD2. V lost 10 bases to trimming and J lost 1 base; unmatched junction nucleotides: 5. CDR1 and CDR2 from the germline V gene are ENHRY and SYGVKD. This CDR3 has 14 amino acids. CDR3 sequence: CATLAGAGTDTQYF. DNA of the CDR3: TGTGCCACTCTAGCGGGGGCCGGCACAGATACGCAGTATTTT.

The genes are TRBV5-1 and TRBJ1-2, with D perhaps matching TRBD1 (6 bases). The length of the CDR3 is 15 residues. Germline CDR1 SGHRS, CDR2 YFSETQ. V was shortened by 4 bases and J by 8 bases, with 21 bases between the two germline ends. CDR3 nucleotide sequence: TGCGCCAGCAGCGTGCAGGGGCAGGGAAGGGGAGGCTACACCTTC. Protein sequence: CASSVQGQGRGGYTF.

The rearrangement uses TRBV1 and TRBJ2-5; TRBD1, as called in the table, went unchecked against the DNA. TRBV1 is flagged as a pseudogene. The CDR3 sequence is 14 residues long. CDR3 DNA sequence: TGCACCAGCAGCCCGGGTGGGCAGGGCGAGACCCAGTACTTC. This translates into CTSSPGGQGETQYF.